What follows are 30 T cell receptor beta chains derived from one specimen sequenced in a study of CD8 T cells in ankylosing spondylitis. One entry per CDR3 protein results from TCRdb running MiXCR on the 5' RACE reads. The sample holds about 360,000 distinct CDR3 sequences; 20% are singletons and the top ten take about an eighth. The sample was blood, either unsorted or a sorted T cell fraction (not recorded which). These receptors were collected from a male donor with ankylosing spondylitis or in good health (not recorded which).

The chain joins TRBV15 to TRBJ2-5; 8 nucleotides match TRBD1. After removal of 0 bases from V and 1 base from J, the junction contained 4 bases not matched to a gene. This CDR3 has 16 amino acids. Germline CDR1 reads LNHNV; CDR2 reads YYDKDF (reference sequence). This chain's CDR3 is CATSRDGDRLQETQYF. The CDR3 DNA sequence: TGTGCCACCAGCAGAGATGGGGACAGGCTCCAAGAGACCCAGTACTTC.

The J gene is TRBJ2-1, the V gene TRBV7-9, with D unclear. Trimming left V 5 bases short and J 1 base short, with 12 bases between. The CDR3 sequence is 15 residues long. The germline V gene encodes CDR1 SEHNR and CDR2 FQNEAQ (reference sequence). CDR3 sequence: CASSETDPSYNEQFF. CDR3 bases: TGTGCCAGCAGCGAGACTGACCCTTCCTACAATGAGCAGTTCTTC.

The genes are TRBV7-9 and TRBJ2-3, with D maybe TRBD2 (5 bases). Germline CDR1 is SEHNR and CDR2 is FQNEAQ (reference sequence). The V end was cut by 11 bases, the J end by 2 bases, with 17 bases between. This CDR3 contains 14 residues. CDR3 region: CAEEDSTHTDTQYF. DNA of the CDR3: TGTGCCGAAGAGGACTCGACGCACACAGATACGCAGTATTTT.

This clonotype was counted only a few times. This chain connects TRBV29-1 to TRBJ1-1; the D is unclear. This CDR3 spans 13 amino acids. Trimming removed 2 bases from V and 1 base from J, with 8 bases in between. Germline V gene sequence: CDR1 SQVTM, CDR2 ANQGSEA. The CDR3 DNA reads TGCAGCGTTGAAATACAGTCGAACACTGAAGCTTTCTTT. Translating gives CSVEIQSNTEAFF.

The chain has TRBV18 and TRBJ2-3; the D is unclear. The V end was cut by 6 bases, the J end by 6 bases, with 13 bases between. Germline values: CDR1 KGHSH, CDR2 LQKENI. The CDR3 length is 13 residues. This CDR3 reads CASSPRGFDTQYF. CDR3 coding DNA: TGTGCCAGCTCCCCCAGAGGCTTCGATACGCAGTATTTT.

The chain employs TRBV6-4 and TRBJ2-7; D uncertain. Germline loops: CDR1 MRHNA, CDR2 SNTAGT. The length of the CDR3 is 14 residues. The V gene lost 0 bases and the J gene lost 6 bases, with 12 bases spanning the gap. Here the CDR3 reads CASSDSRWLVEQYF. The CDR3 bases are TGTGCCAGCAGTGACTCGAGGTGGCTAGTCGAGCAGTACTTC.

This clonotype came up many times. The V and J genes are TRBV4-1 and TRBJ2-7; possible D gene TRBD1, 5 bases. V was shortened by 0 bases and J by 3 bases, with 15 bases between the two germline ends. The CDR3 is 16 amino acids. Germline lookup yields CDR1 MGHRA and CDR2 YSYEKL. CDR3 sequence: CASSQDGSSTGYEQYF. The CDR3 DNA reads as TGCGCCAGCAGCCAAGATGGATCCTCAACAGGCTACGAGCAGTACTTC.

This clonotype was recorded many times. This chain uses TRBV12-3 or TRBV12-4 with TRBJ1-1; D gene ambiguous. V was cut by 5 bases and J by 8 bases, with 6 bases left in between. The CDR3 totals 10 residues. The CDR3: CASSGPEAFF. The CDR3 DNA reads TGTGCCAGCAGTGGCCCAGAAGCTTTCTTT.

The chain has TRBV12-3 or TRBV12-4 and TRBJ2-7; 8 bases line up with TRBD1. J gave up 3 bases and V 4 bases, and 2 bases lay outside the gene matches. The length of the CDR3 is 13 residues. CDR3: CASSSGGNYEQYF. CDR3 sequence (DNA): TGTGCCAGCAGTTCAGGGGGCAACTACGAGCAGTACTTC.

This clonotype has a handful of counts. V gene TRBV12-3 or TRBV12-4 combines with J gene TRBJ2-2, with TRBD2 matching over 14 bases. Germline trimming cut 5 bases from V and 5 bases from J; bases unmatched to any gene: 4. The CDR3 runs 16 residues. The CDR3 nucleotides read TGTGCCAGCAGTCCTTGGACTAGCGGGGGGACCGGGGAGCTGTTTTTT. Amino acids: CASSPWTSGGTGELFF.

This clonotype turned up a few times. This sequence joins TRBV10-1 and TRBJ2-7; D is unresolved. The CDR3 extends over 13 amino acids. Per germline, CDR1 WNHNN and CDR2 SYGVQD (reference sequence). The V end was cut by 8 bases, the J end by 5 bases, with 16 bases between. CDR3 region: CASFPDTPDEQYF. The CDR3 DNA reads as TGCGCCAGCTTCCCAGACACTCCCGACGAGCAGTACTTC.

The table lists this clonotype with many counts. This rearrangement joins TRBV12-3 or TRBV12-4 to TRBJ2-1; 7 bases line up with TRBD1. The CDR3 has 14 amino acids. V shed 5 bases and J 4 bases; nucleotides not matched to a gene: 5. The DNA for the CDR3 is TGTGCCAGCAGTCCAGAGACAGGGTACAATGAGCAGTTCTTC. Translation: CASSPETGYNEQFF.

The CDR3 reads CASSLAFTGELFF. CDR3 DNA sequence: TGTGCCAGCTCTCTAGCTTTCACCGGGGAGCTGTTTTTT. The chain uses TRBV2 and TRBJ2-2; a weak D match, TRBD2 (5 bases). The V gene's germline CDR1 is SNHLY and CDR2 FYNNEI. The germline V and J ends were trimmed by 8 bases and 4 bases, with 11 bases remaining between them. The CDR3 is 13 residues long.

The gene calls are TRBV11-3 and TRBJ1-2, with D unclear. Trimming shortened V by 1 base and J by 10 bases, and 4 bases separated the two germline ends. The CDR3 covers 10 residues. The germline CDR1 and CDR2 sequences are SGHNT and YENEEA. CDR3 in amino acids: CASSLGNYTF. As DNA, the CDR3 is TGTGCCAGCAGCTTAGGAAACTACACCTTC.

This clonotype was seen only a few times. V gene TRBV11-2 combines with J gene TRBJ2-1; D is perhaps TRBD1 or TRBD2 (5 bases each). CDR3 length: 14 amino acids. Trimming removed 5 bases at V and 6 bases at J, with 14 bases between. CDR1 SGHAT and CDR2 FQNNGV come from the germline V gene. The CDR3 sequence: CASSRHTGLNEQFF. The DNA of the CDR3 is TGTGCCAGCAGCCGACATACGGGGCTCAATGAGCAGTTCTTC.

The J gene is TRBJ2-2, the V gene TRBV3-1, with a possible D match to TRBD2 (6 bases). Germline V gene lookup returns CDR1 LGHDT and CDR2 YNNKEL (reference sequence). The CDR3 is 16 residues long. V was clipped by 3 bases and J by 2 bases, with 13 bases between them. This CDR3 reads CASSHGGTLNTGELFF. The CDR3 DNA is TGTGCCAGCAGCCACGGAGGGACCCTAAACACCGGGGAGCTGTTTTTT.

The gene calls are TRBV7-2 and TRBJ1-1; no firm D call. The V gene lost 6 bases and the J gene lost 11 bases, with 19 bases spanning the gap. The CDR3 loop spans 13 amino acids. Germline CDR1 SGHTA, CDR2 FQGNSA. The CDR3, as DNA: TGTGCCAGCAGACCAGGCGGCGGGGTGGCGGCTTTCTTT. Residues: CASRPGGGVAAFF. Complete variable domain (other parts from reference TRBV7-2 and TRBJ1-1): GAGVSQSPSNKVTEKGKDVELRCDPISGHTALYWYRQSLGQGLEFLIYFQGNSAPDKSGLPSDRFSAERTGGSVSTLTIQRTQQEDSAVYLCASRPGGGVAAFFGQGTRLTVV.

This clonotype has ten or more counts. The gene calls are TRBV11-2 and TRBJ2-1, with TRBD2 as a possible D gene (5 bases). CDR3 size: 12 residues. The germline V gene encodes CDR1 SGHAT and CDR2 FQNNGV. V was clipped by 1 base and J by 10 bases, with 8 bases between them. In DNA form, the CDR3 reads TGTGCCAGCAGCTTAGGTCCGGGAGAGCAGTTCTTC. Protein product: CASSLGPGEQFF.

CDR3 in amino acids: CASSTTSSDEQYF. DNA for the CDR3: TGTGCCAGCAGCACCACCTCCAGCGACGAGCAGTACTTC. The rearrangement links TRBV7-9 to TRBJ2-7; D not resolved. V dropped 5 bases and J dropped 5 bases, with 13 bases sitting between them. The CDR3 length is 13 residues. Germline lookup yields CDR1 SEHNR and CDR2 FQNEAQ (reference sequence). Based on the CDR3 plus reference TRBV7-9 and TRBJ2-7, the full variable domain is DTGVSQNPRHKITKRGQNVTFRCDPISEHNRLYWYRQTLGQGPEFLTYFQNEAQLEKSRLLSDRFSAERPKGSFSTLEIQRTEQGDSAMYLCASSTTSSDEQYFGPGTRLTVT.

This chain uses TRBV20-1 with TRBJ1-4; D possibly corresponds to TRBD1 (5 bases). Germline V CDR1 and CDR2: DFQATT, SNEGSKA (reference sequence). The CDR3 sequence is 13 residues long. Trimming left V 3 bases short and J 7 bases short, with 12 bases between. CDR3 DNA sequence: TGCAGTGCTAGGCCCAGGGTGATTGAAAAACTGTTTTTT. Translating gives CSARPRVIEKLFF.

This sequence joins TRBV4-1 and TRBJ2-1; D remains unclear. The CDR3 extends over 14 amino acids. The germline V and J ends were trimmed by 0 bases and 4 bases, with 7 bases remaining between them. The germline gives CDR1 MGHRA, CDR2 YSYEKL. The CDR3 coding sequence is TGCGCCAGCAGCCAAGATCCAGAATACAATGAGCAGTTCTTC. The encoded protein is CASSQDPEYNEQFF.

This clonotype has more than one count but fewer than ten. V is TRBV15 and J is TRBJ2-2; a possible D gene is TRBD1 (6 bases). Per the germline V gene, CDR1 is LNHNV and CDR2 is YYDKDF (reference sequence). The CDR3 contains 15 residues. V lost 1 base and J 3 bases, leaving 9 bases between the germline ends. The CDR3 nucleotides read TGTGCCACCAGCAGAGTGGCAGGGGACACCGGGGAGCTGTTTTTT. Residues: CATSRVAGDTGELFF.

The J gene is TRBJ2-1, the V gene TRBV3-1; 9 bases are a match to TRBD2. Trimming at V came to 0 bases and at J to 10 bases, leaving 10 bases not matched to a gene. The CDR3 is made up of 16 amino acids. From germline, CDR1 is LGHDT and CDR2 YNNKEL (reference sequence). This chain's CDR3 is CASSQESGGGAWEQFF. CDR3 nucleotides: TGTGCCAGCAGCCAAGAAAGCGGCGGGGGGGCCTGGGAGCAGTTCTTC.

There are a few counts of this clonotype. The chain has TRBV12-3 or TRBV12-4 and TRBJ2-5; D is uncertain. This CDR3 is built from 13 residues. V was trimmed by 4 bases and J by 3 bases, leaving 9 bases between them. CDR3 in DNA: TGTGCCAGCAGTTCCCCTGGGAAAGAGACCCAGTACTTC. This sequence encodes CASSSPGKETQYF.

This clonotype was counted a few times. This chain links TRBV11-2 with TRBJ2-5; maybe TRBD1 (6 bases). V was clipped by 1 base and J by 3 bases, with 12 bases between them. The CDR3 runs 15 residues. CDR1 and CDR2 (germline): SGHAT, FQNNGV. CDR3 in amino acids: CASSLAGHREETQYF. The CDR3 bases are TGTGCCAGCAGCTTAGCGGGTCACAGGGAAGAGACCCAGTACTTC.

The rearrangement links TRBV11-2 to TRBJ2-3; 9 bases agree with TRBD2. The CDR3 consists of 16 residues. CDR1 SGHAT and CDR2 FQNNGV come from the germline V gene. Trimming at V came to 1 base and at J to 2 bases, leaving 4 bases not matched to a gene. CDR3 sequence reads: CASSLVAGEFTDTQYF. The CDR3 DNA reads as TGTGCCAGCAGCTTAGTAGCGGGGGAATTCACAGATACGCAGTATTTT.

In this sample, this clonotype turned up a few times. The rearrangement uses TRBV5-1 and TRBJ2-3; 7 bases match TRBD1. This CDR3 is 15 amino acids long. Trimming cost V 1 base and J 1 base; bases outside gene matches: 3. Germline V gene data show CDR1 as SGHRS and CDR2 as YFSETQ. CDR3 residues: CASSLLGTGTDTQYF. CDR3 DNA sequence: TGCGCCAGCAGCTTGTTGGGGACAGGCACAGATACGCAGTATTTT. Based on the CDR3 plus reference TRBV5-1 and TRBJ2-3, the full variable domain is KAGVTQTPRYLIKTRGQQVTLSCSPISGHRSVSWYQQTPGQGLQFLFEYFSETQRNKGNFPGRFSGRQFSNSRSEMNVSTLELGDSALYLCASSLLGTGTDTQYFGPGTRLTVL.

This clonotype was counted a few times. Written as DNA, the CDR3 is TGCGCCAGCAGCCATCCGGTGGAGGGGGGGGTATCCTACAATGAGCAGTTCTTC. It encodes CASSHPVEGGVSYNEQFF. V usage is TRBV4-1 and J usage is TRBJ2-1; possible D gene TRBD2, 7 bases. The germline gives CDR1 MGHRA, CDR2 YSYEKL. The CDR3 is 18 amino acids. V lost 3 bases and J 1 base, leaving 19 bases between the germline ends.

CDR3 DNA sequence: TGTGCCAGCACCGCCCTAGCGGGGGTGTACAATGAGCAGTTCTTC. It specifies CASTALAGVYNEQFF. The chain couples TRBV28 to TRBJ2-1; 10 bases map to TRBD2. In germline, CDR1 is MDHEN, CDR2 SYDVKM. This CDR3 region has 15 residues. With 7 bases clipped from V and 4 bases from J, the junction kept 7 bases outside the gene matches. Together with reference TRBV28 and TRBJ2-1, the CDR3 gives the full variable domain: DVKVTQSSRYLVKRTGEKVFLECVQDMDHENMFWYRQDPGLGLRLIYFSYDVKMKEKGDIPEGYSVSREKKERFSLILESASTNQTSMYLCASTALAGVYNEQFFGPGTRLTVL.

This chain uses TRBV3-1 with TRBJ2-3; 7 positions agree with TRBD2. The CDR3 runs 16 residues. The V segment lost 4 bases and the J segment 2 bases; nucleotides outside the gene matches: 9. Per germline, CDR1 LGHDT and CDR2 YNNKEL (reference sequence). The chain's CDR3 is CASSLRDYTYTDTQYF. DNA for the CDR3: TGTGCCAGCAGCCTCAGGGACTACACGTACACAGATACGCAGTATTTT.